This note documents a single TCR beta chain sequence. The sample originates from a study of blood T cell repertoires in COVID-19. Study details: From the United States, Italy and Spain came samples of acute and convalescent COVID-19.

Per the original data handling: Estimated nucleated cell counts came from reference gene primer amplification. Method: immunoSEQ multiplex PCR; TCRdb's copy keeps in-frame clones and lacks some. V, J and clone size derive from that table, while D and trimming were established from the DNA sequence. The data contain approximately 40,000 clones, more than 90% of them singletons. Trimming took 5 bases from V and 5 from J; bases not matched to a gene: 3. Germline lookup yields CDR1 MNHNY and CDR2 SVGAGI (reference sequence). The CDR3 runs 14 residues. Material: peripheral blood. This rearrangement joins TRBV6-6 to TRBJ2-2; 9 nucleotides align to TRBD1. The TCR comes from a human donor in a cohort sampled during active COVID-19. In DNA form, the CDR3 reads TGTGCCAGCAGTAGACAGGGGGGGACCGGGGAGCTGTTTTTT. As protein: CASSRQGGTGELFF.